Listed below are T cell receptor beta chains from one sample, sequenced in a study of CD8+ T cells in alopecia areata. Data came from immunoSEQ multiplex PCR; TCRdb stores just in-frame clones and leaves some out. The table shows roughly 200,000 clones, with less than 70% occurring only once. The sample here was CD8+ T cells sorted from blood, taken at week 24, from a patient treated with tofacitinib. The receptors were gathered from a human donor with alopecia areata. The CDR3 runs from the conserved cysteine through the conserved F or W. The order of the fields is CDR3 DNA, CDR3 protein, D gene, clone size, J gene, V gene. A D gene is named only where the DNA matches it firmly. The size of a clone is reported for some rows only, either as once, few or many, or as a class for expanded clones.

DNA: TGCAGCGTTGTAAGGGAAGATAACTATGGCTACACCTTC
CDR3: CSVVREDNYGYTF
D: -
size: -
J: TRBJ1-2
V: TRBV29-1

DNA: TGTGCCAGCAGTCCAACTAGCGGGGGGGCCTACGAGCAGTACTTC
CDR3: CASSPTSGGAYEQYF
D: TRBD2
size: -
J: TRBJ2-7
V: TRBV6-5

DNA: TGTGCCAGCGGCTACCTCGACAGGGATCCCCTCCACTTT
CDR3: CASGYLDRDPLHF
D: TRBD1
size: few
J: TRBJ1-6
V: TRBV5-5

DNA: TGCAGCGTTGGAGGGGACTATGGCTACACCTTC
CDR3: CSVGGDYGYTF
D: -
size: -
J: TRBJ1-2
V: TRBV29-1

DNA: TGCGCCAGCAGCCCGCAGCGGGGGGACACAGATACGCAGTATTTT
CDR3: CASSPQRGDTDTQYF
D: TRBD2
size: -
J: TRBJ2-3
V: TRBV4-3

DNA: TGTGCCAGCAGCTTAGCAACAACGGGATCGGATACGCAGTATTTT
CDR3: CASSLATTGSDTQYF
D: -
size: -
J: TRBJ2-3
V: TRBV7-6

DNA: TGTGCCAGCAGTTTAGGGGTCAATGAGCAGTTCTTC
CDR3: CASSLGVNEQFF
D: -
size: few
J: TRBJ2-1
V: TRBV27

DNA: TGTGCCAGCAGCCTGATATACAATGAGCAGTTCTTC
CDR3: CASSLIYNEQFF
D: -
size: -
J: TRBJ2-1
V: TRBV7-9

DNA: TGTGCCAGCAGTTCGAGCGGGGGCTATGGCGAGCAGTTCTTC
CDR3: CASSSSGGYGEQFF
D: TRBD2
size: -
J: TRBJ2-1
V: TRBV6-5

DNA: TGTGCCAGCAGCGTAGAGCCCAAGATCACAGATACGCAGTATTTT
CDR3: CASSVEPKITDTQYF
D: -
size: -
J: TRBJ2-3
V: TRBV9

DNA: TGTGCCACCAGCAGACAGGGACGGACCTCTGGGGCCAACGTCCTGACTTTC
CDR3: CATSRQGRTSGANVLTF
D: -
size: -
J: TRBJ2-6
V: TRBV15

DNA: TGTGCCTGGAGTGACGCCCGGGATGAGCAGTTCTTC
CDR3: CAWSDARDEQFF
D: -
size: few
J: TRBJ2-1
V: TRBV30

DNA: TGTGCCACCCGACCGGGCGCTGAAGCTTTCTTT
CDR3: CATRPGAEAFF
D: -
size: few
J: TRBJ1-1
V: TRBV7-8

DNA: TGTGCCACCAGCACCAACAGGGTCTCTAACACCGGGGAGCTGTTTTTT
CDR3: CATSTNRVSNTGELFF
D: -
size: few
J: TRBJ2-2
V: TRBV15

DNA: TGTGCCAGCAGCCAACCGGGCCAAAGTCGGGGCGAGCAGTACTTC
CDR3: CASSQPGQSRGEQYF
D: -
size: -
J: TRBJ2-7
V: TRBV14

DNA: TGTGCCAGCAGTGAAGCTATGGCGGACGCCACCGGGGAGCTGTTTTTT
CDR3: CASSEAMADATGELFF
D: -
size: few
J: TRBJ2-2
V: TRBV2

DNA: TGCAGCGTCTTCTCAGGGGCCGGGGAGCTGTTTTTT
CDR3: CSVFSGAGELFF
D: -
size: -
J: TRBJ2-2
V: TRBV29-1

DNA: TGTGCCAGCAGTTACGCGGAGGGTAGGAACGAGCAGTACTTC
CDR3: CASSYAEGRNEQYF
D: -
size: few
J: TRBJ2-7
V: TRBV6-5

DNA: TGTGCCAGCAAATTTCAGGGGAACTATGGCTACACCTTC
CDR3: CASKFQGNYGYTF
D: -
size: -
J: TRBJ1-2
V: TRBV27

DNA: TGTGCCTGGAGACGGTCTAACACTGAAGCTTTCTTT
CDR3: CAWRRSNTEAFF
D: -
size: many
J: TRBJ1-1
V: TRBV30

DNA: TGTGCCAGCAGCGTCTCAGGGGCTAGCAATCAGCCCCAGCATTTT
CDR3: CASSVSGASNQPQHF
D: -
size: once
J: TRBJ1-5
V: TRBV9

DNA: TGTGCCAGCAGTCCACATCGGACCAATACCTACGAGCAGTACTTC
CDR3: CASSPHRTNTYEQYF
D: -
size: few
J: TRBJ2-7
V: TRBV6-5

DNA: TGTGCCAGCAGTTTAGCAGGGAGCGACTACGAGCAGTACTTC
CDR3: CASSLAGSDYEQYF
D: -
size: -
J: TRBJ2-7
V: TRBV27

DNA: TGTGCCAGCAGCAACCCTGAGGGTGTGAACACTGAAGCTTTCTTT
CDR3: CASSNPEGVNTEAFF
D: -
size: -
J: TRBJ1-1
V: TRBV13

DNA: TGTGCCTGGAGTGTAGACAGCAATCAGCCCCAGCATTTT
CDR3: CAWSVDSNQPQHF
D: -
size: -
J: TRBJ1-5
V: TRBV30

DNA: TGTGCCTGGAGTCGCAAACCGGGACAGGTTAACGAGCAGTACTTC
CDR3: CAWSRKPGQVNEQYF
D: TRBD1
size: -
J: TRBJ2-7
V: TRBV30

DNA: TGTGCCAGCAGCGCTGTGAGCTTCTATGGCTACACCTTC
CDR3: CASSAVSFYGYTF
D: -
size: -
J: TRBJ1-2
V: TRBV9